This record covers a single T cell receptor beta chain. These data originate in a study of cytomegalovirus exposure and HLA in healthy donors. The CDR3 sequence is 18 residues long. The J segment lost 2 bases and the V segment lost 0 bases, leaving 8 bases of the junction unmatched. Per the germline V gene, CDR1 is MNHNS and CDR2 is SASEGT. The study ran its PCR with 60 Vbeta and 13 Jbeta primers. Produced via immunoSEQ multiplex PCR; TCRdb's table is partial and in-frame only. The sample has 180,000 or so clones; roughly 79% are singletons. The clonotype comes from a man between 45 and 60 years old in good health and CMV-seropositive. The chain couples TRBV6-1 to TRBJ2-7; 12 bases line up with TRBD2. Sequencing used PBMCs. The DNA for the CDR3 is TGTGCCAGCAGTGAAGCGACTAGCGGGGGCCATATCCCCTACGAGCAGTACGTC. Amino acid sequence: CASSEATSGGHIPYEQYV.